The clone carrying this T cell receptor (beta chain) was seen only a few times. This specimen belongs to a study of blood T cell repertoires in COVID-19. This CDR3 is built from 14 residues. V lost 7 bases and J lost 8; bases outside the gene matches: 8. Germline lookup yields CDR1 SNHLY and CDR2 FYNNEI. Only in-frame clones appear in the TCRdb table, and some are missing; sequencing was by immunoSEQ multiplex PCR. Of roughly 380,000 clones listed, approximately 90% were seen once; the top ten hold roughly 1.5%. The V gene is TRBV2, the J gene TRBJ1-6; 7 nucleotides align to TRBD1. The sequence was obtained from a woman in her thirties or forties with COVID-19, enrolled during active disease. The specimen was peripheral blood. CDR3 DNA: TGTGCCAGCACCTGGACAGGTAGTGATTCACCCCTCCACTTT. It specifies CASTWTGSDSPLHF.